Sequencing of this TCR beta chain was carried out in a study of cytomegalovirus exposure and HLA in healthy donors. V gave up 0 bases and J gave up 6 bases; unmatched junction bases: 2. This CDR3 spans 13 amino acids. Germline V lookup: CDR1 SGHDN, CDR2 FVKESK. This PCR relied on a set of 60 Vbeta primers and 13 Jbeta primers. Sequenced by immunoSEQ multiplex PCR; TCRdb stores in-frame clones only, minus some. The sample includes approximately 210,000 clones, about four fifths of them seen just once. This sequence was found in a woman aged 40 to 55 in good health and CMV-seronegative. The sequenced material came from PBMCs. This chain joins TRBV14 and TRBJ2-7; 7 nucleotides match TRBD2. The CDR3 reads CASSQDWGGEQYF. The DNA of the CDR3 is TGTGCCAGCAGCCAAGATTGGGGGGGCGAGCAGTACTTC. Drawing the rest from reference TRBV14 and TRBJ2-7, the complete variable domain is EAGVTQFPSHSVIEKGQTVTLRCDPISGHDNLYWYRRVMGKEIKFLLHFVKESKQDESGMPNNRFLAERTGGTYSTLKVQPAELEDSGVYFCASSQDWGGEQYFGPGTRLTVT.